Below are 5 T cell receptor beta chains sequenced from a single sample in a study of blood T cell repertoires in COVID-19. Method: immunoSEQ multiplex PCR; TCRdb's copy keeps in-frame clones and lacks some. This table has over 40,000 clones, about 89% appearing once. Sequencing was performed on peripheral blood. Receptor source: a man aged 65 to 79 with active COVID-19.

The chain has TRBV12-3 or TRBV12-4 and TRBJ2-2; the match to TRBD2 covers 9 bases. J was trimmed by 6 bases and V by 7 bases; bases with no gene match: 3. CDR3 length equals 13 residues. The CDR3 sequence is CASTRGGPGELFF. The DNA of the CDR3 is TGTGCCAGCACGCGGGGGGGCCCCGGGGAGCTGTTTTTT.

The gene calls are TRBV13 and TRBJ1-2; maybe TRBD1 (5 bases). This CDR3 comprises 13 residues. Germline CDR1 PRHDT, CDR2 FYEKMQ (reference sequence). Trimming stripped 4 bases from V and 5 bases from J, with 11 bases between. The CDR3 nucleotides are TGTGCCAGCAGCTCCCGGCGGGGGTATGGCTACACCTTC. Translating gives CASSSRRGYGYTF.

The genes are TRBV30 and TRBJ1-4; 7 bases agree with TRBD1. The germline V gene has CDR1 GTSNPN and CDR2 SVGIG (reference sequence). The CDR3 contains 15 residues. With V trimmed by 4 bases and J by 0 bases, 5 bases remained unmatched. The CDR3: CAWNRGGTTNEKLFF. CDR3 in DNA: TGTGCCTGGAATAGAGGGGGCACAACTAATGAAAAACTGTTTTTT. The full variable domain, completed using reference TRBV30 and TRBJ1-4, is SQTIHQWPATLVQPVGSPLSLECTVEGTSNPNLYWYRQAAGRGLQLLFYSVGIGQISSEVPQNLSASRPQDRQFILSSKKLLLSDSGFYLCAWNRGGTTNEKLFFGSGTQLSVL.

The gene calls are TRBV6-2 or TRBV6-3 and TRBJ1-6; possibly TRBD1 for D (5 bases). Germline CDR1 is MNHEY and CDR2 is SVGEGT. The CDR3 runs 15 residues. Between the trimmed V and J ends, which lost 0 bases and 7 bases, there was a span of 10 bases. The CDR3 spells CASSYSARTNSPLHF. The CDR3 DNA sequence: TGTGCCAGCAGTTACTCGGCCAGGACAAATTCACCCCTCCACTTT.

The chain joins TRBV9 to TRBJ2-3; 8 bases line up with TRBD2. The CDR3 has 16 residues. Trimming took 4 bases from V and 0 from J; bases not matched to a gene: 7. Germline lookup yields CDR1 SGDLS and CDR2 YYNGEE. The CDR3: CASSSSGGSSTDTQYF. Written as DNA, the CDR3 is TGTGCCAGCAGCTCCAGCGGGGGAAGTAGCACAGATACGCAGTATTTT.